This TCR beta chain appears in the sequencing data of a study of cytomegalovirus exposure and HLA in healthy donors. Findings of the study overall: In a later analysis, HLA-associated beta chains showed higher expansion and lower generation probabilities than comparable chains. Most observed TCR sequences were rare, whereas some public TCRs were detected in many donors.

As for this clone: Its antigen remains unidentified.

Germline V gene lookup returns CDR1 MNHNY and CDR2 SVGAGI (reference sequence). Trimming took 6 bases from V and 0 from J, leaving 6 bases between them. This CDR3 has 13 amino acids. PCR involved 60 Vbeta and 13 Jbeta primers. Profiled with immunoSEQ multiplex PCR; TCRdb holds only in-frame clones, not every one. The sample carries 150,000 to 200,000 clones, around 77% recorded once. The receptor was derived from a man in his 60s in good health and CMV-seronegative. The chain couples TRBV6-6 to TRBJ2-1, with unresolved D. Sequencing was performed on PBMCs. CDR3 sequence (DNA): TGTGCCAGCAGCCGTAGCTCCTACAATGAGCAGTTCTTC. Translated, it gives CASSRSSYNEQFF.